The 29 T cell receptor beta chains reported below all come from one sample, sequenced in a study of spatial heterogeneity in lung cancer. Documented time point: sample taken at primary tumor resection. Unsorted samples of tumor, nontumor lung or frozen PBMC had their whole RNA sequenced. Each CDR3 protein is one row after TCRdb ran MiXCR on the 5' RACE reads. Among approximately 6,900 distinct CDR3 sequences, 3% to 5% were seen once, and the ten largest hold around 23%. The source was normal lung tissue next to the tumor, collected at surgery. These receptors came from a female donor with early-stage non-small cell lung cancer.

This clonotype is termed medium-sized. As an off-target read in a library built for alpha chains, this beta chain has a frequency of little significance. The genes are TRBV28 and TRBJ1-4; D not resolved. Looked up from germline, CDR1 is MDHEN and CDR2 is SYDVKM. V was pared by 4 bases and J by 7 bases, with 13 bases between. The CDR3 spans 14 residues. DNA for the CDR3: TGTGCCAGCAGTTCGGGCGATTGGAGTGAAAAACTGTTTTTT. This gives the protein CASSSGDWSEKLFF.

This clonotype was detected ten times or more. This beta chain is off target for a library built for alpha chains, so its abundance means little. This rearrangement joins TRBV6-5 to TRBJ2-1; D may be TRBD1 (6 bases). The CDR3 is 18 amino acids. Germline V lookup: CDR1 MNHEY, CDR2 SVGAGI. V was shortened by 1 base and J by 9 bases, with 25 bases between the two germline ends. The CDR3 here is CASSYFGRGSRNNGEQFF. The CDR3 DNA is TGTGCCAGCAGTTACTTCGGCAGGGGCTCACGGAACAATGGTGAGCAGTTCTTC.

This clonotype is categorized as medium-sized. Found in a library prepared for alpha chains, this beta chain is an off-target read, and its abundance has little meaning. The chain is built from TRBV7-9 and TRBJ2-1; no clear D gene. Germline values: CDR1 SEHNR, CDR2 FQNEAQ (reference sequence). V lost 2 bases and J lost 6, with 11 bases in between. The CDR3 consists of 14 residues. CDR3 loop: CASSLQPPPNEQFF. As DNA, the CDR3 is TGTGCCAGCAGCTTACAACCCCCACCCAATGAGCAGTTCTTC.

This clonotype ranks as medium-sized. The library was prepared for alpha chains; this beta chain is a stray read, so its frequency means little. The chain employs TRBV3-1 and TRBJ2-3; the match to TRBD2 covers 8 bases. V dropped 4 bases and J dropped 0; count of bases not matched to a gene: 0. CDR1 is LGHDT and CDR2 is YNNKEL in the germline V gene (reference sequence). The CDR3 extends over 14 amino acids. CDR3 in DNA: TGTGCCAGCAGCCCGGGGGGGAGCACAGATACGCAGTATTTT. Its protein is CASSPGGSTDTQYF.

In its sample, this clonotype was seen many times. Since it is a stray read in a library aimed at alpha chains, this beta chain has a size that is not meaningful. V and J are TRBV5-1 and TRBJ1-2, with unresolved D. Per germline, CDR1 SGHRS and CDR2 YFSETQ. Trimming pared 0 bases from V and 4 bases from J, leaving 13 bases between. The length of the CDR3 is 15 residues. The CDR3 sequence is CASSLASGMGYGYTF. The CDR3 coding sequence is TGCGCCAGCAGCTTGGCTTCCGGGATGGGCTATGGCTACACCTTC.

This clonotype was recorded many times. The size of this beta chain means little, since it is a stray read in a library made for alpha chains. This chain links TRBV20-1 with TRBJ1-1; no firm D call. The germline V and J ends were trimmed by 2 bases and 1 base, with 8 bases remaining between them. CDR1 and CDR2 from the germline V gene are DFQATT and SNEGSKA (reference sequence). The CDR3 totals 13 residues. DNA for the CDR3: TGCAGTGCTAGACCCCCTGCGAACACTGAAGCTTTCTTT. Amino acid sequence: CSARPPANTEAFF.

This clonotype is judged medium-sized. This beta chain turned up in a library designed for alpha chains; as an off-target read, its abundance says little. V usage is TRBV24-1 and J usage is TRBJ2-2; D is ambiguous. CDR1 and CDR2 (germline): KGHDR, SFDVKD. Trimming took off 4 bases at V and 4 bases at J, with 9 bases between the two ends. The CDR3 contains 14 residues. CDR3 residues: CATSETSPTGELFF. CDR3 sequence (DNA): TGTGCCACCAGTGAGACCAGCCCCACCGGGGAGCTGTTTTTT.

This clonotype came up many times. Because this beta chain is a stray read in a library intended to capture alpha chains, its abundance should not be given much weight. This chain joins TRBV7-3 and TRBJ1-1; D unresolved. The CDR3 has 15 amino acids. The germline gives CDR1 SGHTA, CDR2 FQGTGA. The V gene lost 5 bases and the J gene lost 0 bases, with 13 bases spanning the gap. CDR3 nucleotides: TGTGCCAGCAGCCCCGAACACCATGTGAACACTGAAGCTTTCTTT. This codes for CASSPEHHVNTEAFF.

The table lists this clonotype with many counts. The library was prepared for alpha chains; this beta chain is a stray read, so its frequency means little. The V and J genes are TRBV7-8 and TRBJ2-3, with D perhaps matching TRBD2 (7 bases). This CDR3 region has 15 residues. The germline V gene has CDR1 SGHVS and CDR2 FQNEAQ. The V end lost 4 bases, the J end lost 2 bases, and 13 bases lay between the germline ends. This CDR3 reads CASSWRGTPTDTQYF. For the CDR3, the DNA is TGTGCCAGCAGCTGGCGGGGGACACCCACAGATACGCAGTATTTT.

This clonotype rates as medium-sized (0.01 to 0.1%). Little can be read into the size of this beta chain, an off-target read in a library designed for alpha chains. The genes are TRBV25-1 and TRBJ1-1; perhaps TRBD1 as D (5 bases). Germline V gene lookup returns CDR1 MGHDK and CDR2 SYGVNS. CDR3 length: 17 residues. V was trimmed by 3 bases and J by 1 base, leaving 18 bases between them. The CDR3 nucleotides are TGTGCCAGCAGTGAGTCAGGGACCCTGGGCCCGAACACTGAAGCTTTCTTT. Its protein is CASSESGTLGPNTEAFF.

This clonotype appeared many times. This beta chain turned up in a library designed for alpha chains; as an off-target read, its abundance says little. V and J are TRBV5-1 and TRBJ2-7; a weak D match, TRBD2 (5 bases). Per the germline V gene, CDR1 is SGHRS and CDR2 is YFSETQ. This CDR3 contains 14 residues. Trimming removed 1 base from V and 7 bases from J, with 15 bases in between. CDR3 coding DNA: TGCGCCAGCAGCTTGAAGTTGACCTCGGGGGAGCAGTACTTC. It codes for CASSLKLTSGEQYF.

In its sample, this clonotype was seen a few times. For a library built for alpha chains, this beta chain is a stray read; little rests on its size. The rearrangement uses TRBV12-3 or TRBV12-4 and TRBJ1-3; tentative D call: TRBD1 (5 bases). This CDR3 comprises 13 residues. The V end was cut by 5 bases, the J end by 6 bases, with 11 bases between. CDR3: CASSTGTQNTIYF. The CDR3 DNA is TGTGCCAGCAGTACCGGGACGCAAAACACCATATATTTT.

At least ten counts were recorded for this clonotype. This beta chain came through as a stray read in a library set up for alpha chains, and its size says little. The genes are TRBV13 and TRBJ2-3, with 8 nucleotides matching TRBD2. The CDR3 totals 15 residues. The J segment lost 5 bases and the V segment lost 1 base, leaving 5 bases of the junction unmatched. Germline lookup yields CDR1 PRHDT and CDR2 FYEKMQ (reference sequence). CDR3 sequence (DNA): TGTGCCAGCAGCTTAGATGGACTAGCCGGAGATACGCAGTATTTT. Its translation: CASSLDGLAGDTQYF. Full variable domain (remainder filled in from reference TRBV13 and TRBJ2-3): AAGVIQSPRHLIKEKRETATLKCYPIPRHDTVYWYQQGPGQDPQFLISFYEKMQSDKGSIPDRFSAQQFSDYHSELNMSSLELGDSALYFCASSLDGLAGDTQYFGPGTRLTVL.

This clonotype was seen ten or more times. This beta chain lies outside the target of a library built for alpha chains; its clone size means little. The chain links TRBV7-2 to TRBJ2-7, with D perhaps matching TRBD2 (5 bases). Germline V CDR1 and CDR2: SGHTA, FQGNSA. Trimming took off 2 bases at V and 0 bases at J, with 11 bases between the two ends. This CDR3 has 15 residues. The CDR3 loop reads CASSLYSSVSYEQYF. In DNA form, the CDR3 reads TGTGCCAGCAGCTTATATAGTAGCGTCTCCTACGAGCAGTACTTC. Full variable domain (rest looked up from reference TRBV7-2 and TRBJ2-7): GAGVSQSPSNKVTEKGKDVELRCDPISGHTALYWYRQSLGQGLEFLIYFQGNSAPDKSGLPSDRFSAERTGGSVSTLTIQRTQQEDSAVYLCASSLYSSVSYEQYFGPGTRLTVT.

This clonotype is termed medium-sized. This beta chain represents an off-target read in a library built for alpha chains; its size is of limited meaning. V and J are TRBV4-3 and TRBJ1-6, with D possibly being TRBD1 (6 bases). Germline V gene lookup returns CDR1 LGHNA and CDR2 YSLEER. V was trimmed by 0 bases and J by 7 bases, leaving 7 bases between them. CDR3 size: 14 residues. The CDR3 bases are TGCGCCAGCAGCCAAGAGGGGGCGAATTCACCCCTCCACTTT. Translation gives CASSQEGANSPLHF.

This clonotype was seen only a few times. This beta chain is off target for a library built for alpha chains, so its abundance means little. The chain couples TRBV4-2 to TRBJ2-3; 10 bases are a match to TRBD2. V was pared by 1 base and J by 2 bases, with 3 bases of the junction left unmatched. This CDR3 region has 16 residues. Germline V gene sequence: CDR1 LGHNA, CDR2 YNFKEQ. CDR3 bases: TGTGCCAGCAGCCAAGCGACTAGCGGGTTCACAGATACGCAGTATTTT. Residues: CASSQATSGFTDTQYF.

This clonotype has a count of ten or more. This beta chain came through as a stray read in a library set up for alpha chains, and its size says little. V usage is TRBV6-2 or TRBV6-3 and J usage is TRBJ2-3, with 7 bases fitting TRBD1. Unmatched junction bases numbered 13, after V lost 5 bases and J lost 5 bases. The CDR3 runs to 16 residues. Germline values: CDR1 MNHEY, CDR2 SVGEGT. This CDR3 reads CASSPLSPTGRDTQYF. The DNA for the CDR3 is TGTGCCAGCAGTCCCCTAAGCCCGACAGGGCGAGATACGCAGTATTTT.

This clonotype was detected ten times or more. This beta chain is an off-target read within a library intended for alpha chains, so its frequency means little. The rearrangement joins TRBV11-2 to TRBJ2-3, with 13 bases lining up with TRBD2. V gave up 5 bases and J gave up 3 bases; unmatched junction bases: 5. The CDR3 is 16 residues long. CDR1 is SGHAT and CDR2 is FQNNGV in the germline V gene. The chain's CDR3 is CASSVGTSGATDTQYF. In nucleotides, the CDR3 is TGTGCCAGCAGCGTCGGGACTAGCGGGGCGACAGATACGCAGTATTTT.

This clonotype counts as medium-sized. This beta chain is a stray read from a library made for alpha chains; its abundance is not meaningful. The CDR3 DNA reads as TGTGCCAGCAGCTCTGGACAGGGACGGGCGGGTCGCAATCAGCCCCAGCATTTT. Amino acid sequence: CASSSGQGRAGRNQPQHF. The V gene is TRBV28, the J gene TRBJ1-5; 8 bases agree with TRBD1. The CDR3 is 18 amino acids. V lost 6 bases to trimming and J lost 2 bases; unmatched junction nucleotides: 15. The germline gives CDR1 MDHEN, CDR2 SYDVKM.

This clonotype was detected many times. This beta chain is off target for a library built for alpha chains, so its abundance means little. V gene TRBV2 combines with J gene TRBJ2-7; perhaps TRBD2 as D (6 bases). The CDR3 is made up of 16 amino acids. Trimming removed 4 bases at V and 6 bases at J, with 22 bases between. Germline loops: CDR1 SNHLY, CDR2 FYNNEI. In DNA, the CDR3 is TGTGCCAGCAGTGGGGGGACGGGGGATGGATTCCGCGAGCAGTACTTC. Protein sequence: CASSGGTGDGFREQYF.

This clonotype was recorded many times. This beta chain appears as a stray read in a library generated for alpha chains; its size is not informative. This chain's CDR3 is CASSPISAGNQPQHF. The CDR3 nucleotides are TGTGCCAGCAGCCCTATTTCCGCCGGCAATCAGCCCCAGCATTTT. The rearrangement joins TRBV7-6 to TRBJ1-5; D is uncertain. The V end was cut by 5 bases, the J end by 2 bases, with 13 bases between. The CDR3 is 15 residues long. Germline assignment: CDR1 SGHVS and CDR2 FNYEAQ.

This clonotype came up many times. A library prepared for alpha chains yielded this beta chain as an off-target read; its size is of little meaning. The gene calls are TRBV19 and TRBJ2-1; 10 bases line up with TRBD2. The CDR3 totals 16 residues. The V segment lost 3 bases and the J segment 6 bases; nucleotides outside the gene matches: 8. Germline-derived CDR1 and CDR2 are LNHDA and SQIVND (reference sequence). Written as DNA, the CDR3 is TGTGCCAGTAGTATTATGACTAGCGGGTCCCTCAATGAGCAGTTCTTC. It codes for CASSIMTSGSLNEQFF.

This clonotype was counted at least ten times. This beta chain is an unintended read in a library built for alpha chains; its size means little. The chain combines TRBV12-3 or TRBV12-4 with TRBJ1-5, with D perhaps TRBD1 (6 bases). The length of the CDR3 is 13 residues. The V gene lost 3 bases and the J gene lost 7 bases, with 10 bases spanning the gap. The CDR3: CASSFTQGQPQHF. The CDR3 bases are TGTGCCAGCAGTTTTACCCAGGGGCAGCCCCAGCATTTT.

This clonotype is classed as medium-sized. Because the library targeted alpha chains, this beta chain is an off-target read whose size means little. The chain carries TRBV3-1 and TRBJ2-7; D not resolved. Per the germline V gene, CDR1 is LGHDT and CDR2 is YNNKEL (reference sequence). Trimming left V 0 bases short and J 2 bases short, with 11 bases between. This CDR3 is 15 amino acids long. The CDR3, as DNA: TGTGCCAGCAGCCAAGATTTAAGCGAAACCTACGAGCAGTACTTC. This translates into CASSQDLSETYEQYF.

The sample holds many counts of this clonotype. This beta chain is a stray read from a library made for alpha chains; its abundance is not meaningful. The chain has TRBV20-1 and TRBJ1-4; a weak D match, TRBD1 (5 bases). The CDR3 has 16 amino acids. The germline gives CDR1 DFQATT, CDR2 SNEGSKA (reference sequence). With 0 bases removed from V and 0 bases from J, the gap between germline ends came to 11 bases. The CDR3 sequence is CSARDLGGATNEKLFF. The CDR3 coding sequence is TGCAGTGCTAGAGATCTTGGGGGAGCAACTAATGAAAAACTGTTTTTT.

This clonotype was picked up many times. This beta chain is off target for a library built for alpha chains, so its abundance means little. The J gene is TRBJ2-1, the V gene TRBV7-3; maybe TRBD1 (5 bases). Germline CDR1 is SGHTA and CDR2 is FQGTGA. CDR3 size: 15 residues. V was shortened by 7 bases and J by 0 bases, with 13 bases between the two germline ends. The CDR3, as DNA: TGTGCCAGCATCAAGGACACAAGCTCCTACAATGAGCAGTTCTTC. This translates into CASIKDTSSYNEQFF.

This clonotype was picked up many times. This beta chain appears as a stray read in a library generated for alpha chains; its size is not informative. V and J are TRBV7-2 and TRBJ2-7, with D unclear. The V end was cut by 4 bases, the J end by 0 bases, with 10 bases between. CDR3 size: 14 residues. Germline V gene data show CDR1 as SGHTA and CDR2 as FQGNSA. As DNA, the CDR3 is TGTGCCAGCAGCTCCCGTTCGAGCTCCTACGAGCAGTACTTC. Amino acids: CASSSRSSSYEQYF.

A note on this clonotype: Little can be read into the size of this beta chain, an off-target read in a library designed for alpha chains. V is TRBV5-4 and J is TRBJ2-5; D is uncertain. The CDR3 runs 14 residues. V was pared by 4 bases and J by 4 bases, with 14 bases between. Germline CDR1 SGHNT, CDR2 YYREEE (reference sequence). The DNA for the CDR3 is TGTGCCAGCAGCGAGACTGAGGTTCCAGAGACCCAGTACTTC. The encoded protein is CASSETEVPETQYF.

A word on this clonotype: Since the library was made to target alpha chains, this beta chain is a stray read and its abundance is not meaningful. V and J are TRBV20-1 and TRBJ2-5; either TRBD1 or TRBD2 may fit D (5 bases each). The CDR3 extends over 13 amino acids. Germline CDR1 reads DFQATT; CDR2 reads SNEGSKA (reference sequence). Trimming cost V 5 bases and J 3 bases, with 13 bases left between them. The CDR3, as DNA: TGCAGTGCTTGGAGAGGGGAGAAAGAGACCCAGTACTTC. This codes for CSAWRGEKETQYF.